The 4 T cell receptor beta chains reported below all come from one sample, sequenced in a study of cytomegalovirus exposure and HLA in healthy donors. Researchers ran the PCR with 60 Vbeta and 13 Jbeta primers. Repertoires were generated with immunoSEQ multiplex PCR, while TCRdb's copy carries only in-frame clones and drops some. The sample has fewer than 250,000 clones, 75% to 85% seen once. Sequencing was performed on PBMCs. The receptors were sampled from a male donor in good health and CMV-seropositive.

The chain carries TRBV25-1 and TRBJ2-1; TRBD2 might be the D (5 bases). V was shortened by 3 bases and J by 2 bases, with 14 bases between the two germline ends. Germline lookup yields CDR1 MGHDK and CDR2 SYGVNS. This CDR3 is built from 16 residues. The CDR3 coding sequence is TGTGCCAGCAGTGATCGCGGCGGGCTGGCCTACAATGAGCAGTTCTTC. Amino acids: CASSDRGGLAYNEQFF.

This rearrangement joins TRBV19 to TRBJ2-1; 9 nucleotides agree with TRBD2. The CDR3 is 18 residues long. Unmatched junction bases numbered 13, after V lost 1 base and J lost 6 bases. Germline-derived CDR1 and CDR2 are LNHDA and SQIVND (reference sequence). The CDR3 nucleotides read TGTGCCAGTAGTATAGGCTGGCGAGGGAAGCGGGAGGCCAATGAGCAGTTCTTC. This codes for CASSIGWRGKREANEQFF. The full variable domain, its missing parts supplied by reference TRBV19 and TRBJ2-1, is DGGITQSPKYLFRKEGQNVTLSCEQNLNHDAMYWYRQDPGQGLRLIYYSQIVNDFQKGDIAEGYSVSREKKESFPLTVTSAQKNPTAFYLCASSIGWRGKREANEQFFGPGTRLTVL.

V is TRBV7-2 and J is TRBJ2-1, with TRBD1 as a possible D gene (6 bases). Trimming removed 3 bases at V and 9 bases at J, with 9 bases between. The V gene's germline CDR1 is SGHTA and CDR2 FQGNSA. The CDR3 contains 12 residues. The CDR3 nucleotides read TGTGCCAGCAGCTTCCCGACAGGTGAGCAGTTCTTC. This gives the protein CASSFPTGEQFF. The complete variable domain, with remaining parts taken from reference TRBV7-2 and TRBJ2-1, reads GAGVSQSPSNKVTEKGKDVELRCDPISGHTALYWYRQSLGQGLEFLIYFQGNSAPDKSGLPSDRFSAERTGGSVSTLTIQRTQQEDSAVYLCASSFPTGEQFFGPGTRLTVL.

This clone was counted a single time. The chain links TRBV19 to TRBJ2-7; D might be TRBD1 (5 bases). V was cut by 5 bases and J by 2 bases, with 13 bases left in between. The CDR3 is made up of 14 amino acids. CDR1 and CDR2 from the germline V gene are LNHDA and SQIVND (reference sequence). DNA for the CDR3: TGTGCCAGTAGTGATCTGGACACTACCTACGAGCAGTACTTC. It is translated as CASSDLDTTYEQYF.